This T cell receptor (beta chain) was recorded in a study of cytomegalovirus exposure and HLA in healthy donors. Regarding the study as a whole: It was confirmed in vitro that a few of the CMV-associated chains were specific for CMV antigens.

This clone was recorded only once. Its target is not known. The primer mix had 60 Vbeta and 13 Jbeta primers. The protocol was immunoSEQ multiplex PCR, while the TCRdb copy is restricted to in-frame clones and leaves out a portion. This repertoire shows more than 85,000 clones, 80% found once; its top ten account for just under 3%. The sample consisted of PBMCs. This receptor was obtained from an older woman in good health and CMV-seropositive.

The CDR3 loop is CASSLPGTEAFF. CDR3 bases: TGTGCCAGCAGCTTGCCCGGTACTGAAGCTTTCTTT. The rearrangement links TRBV5-6 to TRBJ1-1, with D unclear. The CDR3 covers 12 residues. From germline, CDR1 is SGHDT and CDR2 YYEEEE. Between the trimmed V and J ends, which lost 1 base and 5 bases, there was a span of 6 bases. The whole variable domain, filled in from reference TRBV5-6 and TRBJ1-1, reads DAGVTQSPTHLIKTRGQQVTLRCSPKSGHDTVSWYQQALGQGPQFIFQYYEEEERQRGNFPDRFSGHQFPNYSSELNVNALLLGDSALYLCASSLPGTEAFFGQGTRLTVV.